This TCR beta chain was recovered during a study of T cell responses to AZD1222 COVID-19 vaccine. Study-level points and caveats: In a largely white British group with more females than males, clonal diversity was possibly underestimated. Unmutated variant regions are reportedly the target of nearly half of TCRs that are spike-specific. Baseline antibody screening turned up just six or seven seropositive AZD1222 recipients.

Sequenced by immunoSEQ multiplex PCR; TCRdb stores in-frame clones only, minus some. The repertoire consists of 45,000 to 60,000 clones, with approximately 86% occurring once and the leading ten covering 16%. This CDR3 has 15 amino acids. Germline CDR1 and CDR2: SGHRS and YFSETQ. The V gene end was trimmed by 0 bases and the J gene end by 10 bases; junction bases not matched to a gene: 8. On this clone: The antigen is undetermined.

This rearrangement joins TRBV5-1 to TRBJ1-1; 11 bases map to TRBD1. The sequencing used peripheral blood, collected on day 0 of AZD1222 vaccination. This TCR was sampled from an adult in good health. The CDR3 DNA reads as TGCGCCAGCAGCTTGGTTTCCGGACAGGGGGCGTTAGCTTTCTTT. The encoded protein is CASSLVSGQGALAFF. The full variable domain, with the rest looked up from reference TRBV5-1 and TRBJ1-1, is KAGVTQTPRYLIKTRGQQVTLSCSPISGHRSVSWYQQTPGQGLQFLFEYFSETQRNKGNFPGRFSGRQFSNSRSEMNVSTLELGDSALYLCASSLVSGQGALAFFGQGTRLTVV.